This entry features one T cell receptor (beta chain) sequence. The antigen is undetermined. The data were obtained in a study of CD8+ T cells in alopecia areata. Across the whole study: Treatment of the treated patients consisted of oral tofacitinib, 5 to 10 mg twice daily. Tofacitinib exposure lasted 6 to 18 months, followed by 6 months off drug. General study results and limits: Scalp lesions, especially in alopecia totalis/universalis, had higher clonality than normal scalp.

The CDR3 totals 16 residues. Germline V gene sequence: CDR1 SGDLS, CDR2 YYNGEE. V lost 0 bases and J 1 base, leaving 10 bases between the germline ends. Investigators isolated RNA and reverse transcribed it into cDNA to act as the sequencing template. The table came from immunoSEQ multiplex PCR; TCRdb's copy has only in-frame clones and leaves some out. The table has over 120,000 clones, about three fifths seen once. Material: CD4+ T cells sorted from blood, obtained at week 0. The sequence came from a human donor with alopecia areata. This chain joins TRBV9 and TRBJ2-2; D is possibly TRBD2 (6 bases). CDR3 sequence: CASSVDAGRNTGELFF. In nucleotides, the CDR3 is TGTGCCAGCAGCGTAGATGCGGGGAGGAACACCGGGGAGCTGTTTTTT. Filled out from reference TRBV9 and TRBJ2-2, the complete variable domain reads DSGVTQTPKHLITATGQRVTLRCSPRSGDLSVYWYQQSLDQGLQFLIQYYNGEERAKGNILERFSAQQFPDLHSELNLSSLELGDSALYFCASSVDAGRNTGELFFGEGSRLTVL.